This T cell receptor beta chain was identified during a study of breast tumors, draining lymph nodes, adjacent tissues. TCRdb recomputed calls from the multiplex PCR reads with MiXCR, one row per CDR3 protein. The table has tens of thousands of distinct CDR3 sequences, roughly 24% seen once. Turning to this clonotype: Germline is not matched at one junction end, which may reflect a read error.

Material for sequencing was breast tumor tissue. The receptor's source is a female donor with breast cancer. Some clones in this sample may be carry-over from other donors' samples.

The CDR3 region is CASKERQGAPGCTF. DNA of the CDR3: TGTGCCAGCAAAGAGAGACAGGGGGCCCCTGGCTGCACCTTC. The chain joins TRBV5-6 to TRBJ1-2, with TRBD1 matching over 10 bases. In germline, CDR1 is SGHDT, CDR2 YYEEEE. The CDR3 extends over 14 amino acids.